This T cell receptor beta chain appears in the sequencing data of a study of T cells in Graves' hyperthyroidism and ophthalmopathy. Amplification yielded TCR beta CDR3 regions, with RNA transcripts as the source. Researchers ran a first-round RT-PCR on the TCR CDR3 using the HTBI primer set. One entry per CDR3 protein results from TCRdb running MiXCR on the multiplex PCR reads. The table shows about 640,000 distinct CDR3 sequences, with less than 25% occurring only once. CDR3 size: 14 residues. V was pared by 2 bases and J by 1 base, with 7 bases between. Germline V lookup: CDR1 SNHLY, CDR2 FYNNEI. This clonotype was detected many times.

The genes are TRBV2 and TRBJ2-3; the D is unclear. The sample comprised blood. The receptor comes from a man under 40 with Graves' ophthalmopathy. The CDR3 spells CASSELVGTDTQYF. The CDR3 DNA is TGTGCCAGCAGTGAACTAGTGGGCACAGATACGCAGTATTTT.